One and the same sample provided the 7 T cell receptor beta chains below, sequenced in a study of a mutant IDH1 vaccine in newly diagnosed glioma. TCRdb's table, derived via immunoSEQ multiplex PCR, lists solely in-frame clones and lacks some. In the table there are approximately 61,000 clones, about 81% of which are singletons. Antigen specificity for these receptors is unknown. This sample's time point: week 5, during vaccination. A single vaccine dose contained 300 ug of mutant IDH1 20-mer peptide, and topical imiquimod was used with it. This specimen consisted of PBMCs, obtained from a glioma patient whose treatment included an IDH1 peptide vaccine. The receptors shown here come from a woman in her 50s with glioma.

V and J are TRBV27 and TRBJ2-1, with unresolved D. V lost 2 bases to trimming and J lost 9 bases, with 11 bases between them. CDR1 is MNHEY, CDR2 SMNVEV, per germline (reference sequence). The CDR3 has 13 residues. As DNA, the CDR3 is TGTGCCAGCAGTTTAGTCAGAAACACTGAGCAGTTCTTC. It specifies CASSLVRNTEQFF.

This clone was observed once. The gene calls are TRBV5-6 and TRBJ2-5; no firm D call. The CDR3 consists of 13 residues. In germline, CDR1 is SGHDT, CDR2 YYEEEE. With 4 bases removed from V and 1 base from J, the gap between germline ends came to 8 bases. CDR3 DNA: TGTGCCAGCAGCAAGGCAGCCCAAGAGACCCAGTACTTC. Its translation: CASSKAAQETQYF.

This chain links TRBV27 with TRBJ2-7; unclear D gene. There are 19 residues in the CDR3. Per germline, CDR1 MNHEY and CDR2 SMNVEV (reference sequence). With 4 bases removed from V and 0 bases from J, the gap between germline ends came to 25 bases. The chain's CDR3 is CASSSYSTPDWPSSYEQYF. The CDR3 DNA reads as TGTGCCAGCAGTTCATACTCGACACCCGACTGGCCGAGCTCCTACGAGCAGTACTTC.

The CDR3 region has the DNA TGCGCCAGCAGCCAAGACCGGGGGCAGGGAGAAGCTTTCTTT. Amino acids: CASSQDRGQGEAFF. The gene calls are TRBV4-1 and TRBJ1-1, with D perhaps TRBD1 (6 bases). Trimming pared 0 bases from V and 8 bases from J, leaving 13 bases between. The CDR3 has 14 residues. The germline V gene has CDR1 MGHRA and CDR2 YSYEKL.

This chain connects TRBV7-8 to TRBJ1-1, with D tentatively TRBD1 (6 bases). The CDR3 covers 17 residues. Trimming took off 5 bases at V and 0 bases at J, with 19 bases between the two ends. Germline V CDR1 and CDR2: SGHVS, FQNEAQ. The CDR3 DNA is TGTGCCAGCAGCGGAGCGTCAGGGGCCCGGATGAACACTGAAGCTTTCTTT. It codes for CASSGASGARMNTEAFF.

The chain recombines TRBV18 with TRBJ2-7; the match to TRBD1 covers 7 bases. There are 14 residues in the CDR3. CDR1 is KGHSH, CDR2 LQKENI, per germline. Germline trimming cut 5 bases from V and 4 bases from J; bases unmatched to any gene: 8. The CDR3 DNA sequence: TGTGCCAGCTCAGGCCGACAGGGAATGTACGAGCAGTACTTC. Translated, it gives CASSGRQGMYEQYF. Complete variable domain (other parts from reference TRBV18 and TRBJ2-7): NAGVMQNPRHLVRRRGQEARLRCSPMKGHSHVYWYRQLPEEGLKFMVYLQKENIIDESGMPKERFSAEFPKEGPSILRIQQVVRGDSAAYFCASSGRQGMYEQYFGPGTRLTVT.

Here the CDR3 DNA reads TGCGCCAGCAGCACCTCGGACAGCACAAATCAGCCCCAGCATTTT. This codes for CASSTSDSTNQPQHF. The rearrangement joins TRBV5-1 to TRBJ1-5, with D possibly TRBD1 on 6 matching bases. V was clipped by 4 bases and J by 4 bases, with 15 bases between them. Germline V lookup: CDR1 SGHRS, CDR2 YFSETQ. This CDR3 is 15 amino acids long.